These 30 T cell receptor beta chains share one sample of origin, sequenced in a study of blood T cells in healthy people across ages. It was with a sample-barcoded 5' primer and a J-beta primer mix that a second PCR of roughly 7 to 12 cycles was run. TCRdb independently ran MiXCR on the 5' RACE reads; one entry per CDR3 protein. Among over 600,000 distinct CDR3 sequences, approximately 40% were seen once, and the ten largest hold about 32%. The sequencing sample was made of blood. These receptors originate from a man older than 75 in good health.

This clonotype has a single count. The genes are TRBV3-1 and TRBJ2-3, with D possibly TRBD2 on 5 matching bases. In germline, CDR1 is LGHDT, CDR2 YNNKEL (reference sequence). V was cut by 0 bases and J by 0 bases, with 10 bases left in between. CDR3 length equals 16 residues. The CDR3, as DNA: TGTGCCAGCAGCCAAGACTTGGTAGCGAGCACAGATACGCAGTATTTT. This codes for CASSQDLVASTDTQYF.

The chain combines TRBV11-2 with TRBJ2-7; D possibly uses TRBD1 or TRBD2 (5 bases each). Per germline, CDR1 SGHAT and CDR2 FQNNGV. The V end was cut by 5 bases, the J end by 2 bases, with 16 bases between. CDR3 length equals 15 residues. CDR3 sequence reads: CASSPSGSRTYEQYF. The CDR3 DNA sequence: TGTGCCAGCAGCCCCTCAGGGAGTCGAACCTACGAGCAGTACTTC.

This clonotype was counted between two and nine times. This sequence joins TRBV7-2 and TRBJ2-1; 9 positions match TRBD1. Germline V gene data show CDR1 as SGHTA and CDR2 as FQGNSA. V was clipped by 5 bases and J by 5 bases; unmatched bases: 10. CDR3 length equals 16 residues. CDR3 in amino acids: CASSGQGQGLNNEQFF. The CDR3 DNA reads TGTGCCAGCAGCGGCCAGGGACAGGGTCTCAACAATGAGCAGTTCTTC.

On this clonotype itself: One end of the junction does not line up with germline, which may come from a read error. The gene calls are TRBV7-9 and TRBJ2-5, with a weak D call TRBD2 (5 bases). The germline gives CDR1 SEHNR, CDR2 FQNEAQ (reference sequence). The CDR3 extends over 15 amino acids. The CDR3 DNA reads as TGTGTCAGCAGCTTAGGCGGGCGCCTACAAGAGACCCAGTACTTC. It codes for CVSSLGGRLQETQYF.

This chain links TRBV5-1 with TRBJ2-5, with D possibly TRBD2 on 6 matching bases. The germline V and J ends were trimmed by 0 bases and 2 bases, with 11 bases remaining between them. This CDR3 region has 15 residues. Germline CDR1 reads SGHRS; CDR2 reads YFSETQ. The CDR3 bases are TGCGCCAGCAGCTTGGGTTTCGGGGGACAAGAGACCCAGTACTTC. It yields the protein CASSLGFGGQETQYF.

This CDR3 reads CASSQVRVHEQYF. CDR3 in DNA: TGTGCCAGCAGCCAAGTTAGGGTGCATGAGCAGTACTTC. The genes are TRBV14 and TRBJ2-5; D unclear. This CDR3 has 13 amino acids. Trimming pared 1 base from V and 11 bases from J, leaving 14 bases between. Germline-derived CDR1 and CDR2 are SGHDN and FVKESK.

CDR3 region: CASSLGQPFGANVLTF. The CDR3 DNA reads TGTGCCAGCAGCTTAGGACAGCCATTCGGGGCCAACGTCCTGACTTTC. V gene TRBV5-8 combines with J gene TRBJ2-6, with D possibly being TRBD1 (6 bases). Germline CDR1 is SGHTS and CDR2 is YDEGEE. Between the trimmed V and J ends, which lost 2 bases and 4 bases, there was a span of 13 bases. This CDR3 spans 16 amino acids.

This clonotype came up a few times. The chain carries TRBV5-1 and TRBJ2-7, with 10 nucleotides matching TRBD2. Germline V gene data show CDR1 as SGHRS and CDR2 as YFSETQ. This CDR3 has 15 amino acids. Trimming cost V 6 bases and J 0 bases; bases outside gene matches: 6. CDR3 in DNA: TGCGCCAGCACCCCCCTAGCGGGGGCCTCCTACGAGCAGTACTTC. Translating it yields CASTPLAGASYEQYF. The variable domain in full, completed from reference TRBV5-1 and TRBJ2-7, reads KAGVTQTPRYLIKTRGQQVTLSCSPISGHRSVSWYQQTPGQGLQFLFEYFSETQRNKGNFPGRFSGRQFSNSRSEMNVSTLELGDSALYLCASTPLAGASYEQYFGPGTRLTVT.

A word on this clonotype: At one end the junction does not follow the germline gene, possibly because of a read error. This chain links TRBV24-1 with TRBJ2-1; D unresolved. Germline CDR1 is KGHDR and CDR2 is SFDVKD. The CDR3 contains 16 residues. CDR3 residues: CAASDSVGVSYNEQFF. CDR3 sequence (DNA): TGTGCCGCCAGTGATTCAGTCGGAGTCTCCTACAATGAGCAGTTCTTC.

This chain's CDR3 is CASSAPLSGTEAFF. The CDR3 DNA follows: TGTGCCAGCAGCGCCCCGCTCAGCGGAACTGAAGCTTTCTTT. The V and J genes are TRBV7-9 and TRBJ1-1, with unresolved D. Germline CDR1 reads SEHNR; CDR2 reads FQNEAQ (reference sequence). The CDR3 is made up of 14 amino acids. The V end was cut by 5 bases, the J end by 5 bases, with 15 bases between. Full variable domain (missing parts from reference TRBV7-9 and TRBJ1-1): DTGVSQNPRHKITKRGQNVTFRCDPISEHNRLYWYRQTLGQGPEFLTYFQNEAQLEKSRLLSDRFSAERPKGSFSTLEIQRTEQGDSAMYLCASSAPLSGTEAFFGQGTRLTVV.

This clonotype was seen a single time. A much larger clonotype is one base distant, so this may be a read error. The chain carries TRBV10-3 and TRBJ2-1, with no clear D. Germline V gene data show CDR1 as ENHRY and CDR2 as SYGVKD. The CDR3 consists of 13 residues. The V gene lost 10 bases and the J gene lost 10 bases, with 20 bases spanning the gap. The CDR3 here is CARSERESDEQFF. The DNA for the CDR3 is TGTGCCAGATCAGAACGAGAATCCGACGAGCAGTTCTTC.

The sample holds many counts of this clonotype. The V and J genes are TRBV20-1 and TRBJ2-1; 9 bases align to TRBD2. The CDR3 is 17 amino acids. V lost 6 bases to trimming and J lost 3 bases; unmatched junction nucleotides: 15. Germline V lookup: CDR1 DFQATT, CDR2 SNEGSKA (reference sequence). The CDR3 sequence: CSAPQGRLAGHYNEQFF. CDR3 bases: TGCAGTGCCCCTCAAGGTCGGCTAGCGGGACACTACAATGAGCAGTTCTTC.

This clonotype showed up just a few times. The rearrangement joins TRBV6-6 to TRBJ1-1, with TRBD1 matching 10 bases. The germline V gene has CDR1 MNHNY and CDR2 SVGAGI (reference sequence). There are 13 residues in the CDR3. V lost 4 bases to trimming and J lost 6 bases; unmatched junction nucleotides: 2. In DNA, the CDR3 is TGTGCCAGCAGTTGGGACAGGGGTTCTGAAGCTTTCTTT. Residues: CASSWDRGSEAFF.

The chain is built from TRBV18 and TRBJ2-7; TRBD2 might be the D (5 bases). Trimming left V 2 bases short and J 5 bases short, with 10 bases between. The germline V gene has CDR1 KGHSH and CDR2 LQKENI. The CDR3 has 13 amino acids. CDR3: CASSPNEGHEQYF. The CDR3 coding sequence is TGTGCCAGCTCACCAAATGAGGGCCACGAGCAGTACTTC. Variable domain in full (rest from reference TRBV18 and TRBJ2-7): NAGVMQNPRHLVRRRGQEARLRCSPMKGHSHVYWYRQLPEEGLKFMVYLQKENIIDESGMPKERFSAEFPKEGPSILRIQQVVRGDSAAYFCASSPNEGHEQYFGPGTRLTVT.

The chain carries TRBV21-1 and TRBJ1-2; the table gives TRBD1 as D, unverified against the DNA. TRBV21-1 is flagged as a pseudogene. This CDR3 has 16 residues. In nucleotides, the CDR3 is TGTGCCAGCAGCAAAGGCGGGACAGGAATAAACTATGGCTACACCTTC. Protein: CASSKGGTGINYGYTF.

The chain couples TRBV20-1 to TRBJ2-5; D unresolved. The CDR3 length is 15 residues. The V and J ends lost 1 base and 2 bases respectively, with 14 bases between them. Germline CDR1 DFQATT, CDR2 SNEGSKA (reference sequence). The CDR3 protein is CSARAPATNQETQYF. The CDR3 coding sequence is TGCAGTGCTAGAGCCCCCGCGACAAATCAAGAGACCCAGTACTTC.

The chain has TRBV6-5 and TRBJ2-7; no firm D call. The ends were cut back, 6 bases at V and 4 bases at J, with 10 bases in the middle. Germline CDR1 is MNHEY and CDR2 is SVGAGI. CDR3 size: 12 residues. CDR3 residues: CASRDPRYEQYF. The CDR3, as DNA: TGTGCCAGCAGGGACCCTAGGTACGAGCAGTACTTC.

The V call is TRBV2, the J call TRBJ2-5; 7 bases align to TRBD2. V lost 7 bases to trimming and J lost 2 bases; unmatched junction nucleotides: 4. Per germline, CDR1 SNHLY and CDR2 FYNNEI. The CDR3 is made up of 13 amino acids. CDR3 sequence: CASTMGGQETQYF. DNA for the CDR3: TGTGCCAGCACCATGGGGGGGCAAGAGACCCAGTACTTC.

This chain joins TRBV29-1 and TRBJ2-7; 9 bases match TRBD2. CDR3 length: 12 amino acids. Germline-derived CDR1 and CDR2 are SQVTM and ANQGSEA. V dropped 5 bases and J dropped 1; count of bases not matched to a gene: 0. CDR3: CSVSGGSYEQYF. For the CDR3, the DNA is TGCAGCGTTAGCGGGGGGTCCTACGAGCAGTACTTC.

This chain joins TRBV30 and TRBJ2-7; D remains unclear. V lost 0 bases and J lost 4, with 10 bases in between. CDR1 is GTSNPN and CDR2 is SVGIG in the germline V gene (reference sequence). The CDR3 sequence is 13 residues long. The CDR3 coding sequence is TGTGCCTGGAGTGTCGGGTCACGGTACGAGCAGTACTTC. The encoded protein is CAWSVGSRYEQYF.

Only a few counts were recorded for this clonotype. The J gene is TRBJ2-3, the V gene TRBV28, with D possibly being TRBD2 (6 bases). V lost 6 bases and J 8 bases, leaving 21 bases between the germline ends. Germline-derived CDR1 and CDR2 are MDHEN and SYDVKM. The CDR3 is made up of 15 amino acids. CDR3 loop: CASRPGGVRTITQYF. DNA of the CDR3: TGTGCCAGCAGACCCGGAGGGGTCCGAACCATTACGCAGTATTTT.

This clonotype has a handful of counts. The gene calls are TRBV7-3 and TRBJ2-6; D is possibly TRBD1 (6 bases). Germline loops: CDR1 SGHTA, CDR2 FQGTGA. V was pared by 5 bases and J by 0 bases, with 14 bases between. The CDR3 sequence is 17 residues long. This CDR3 reads CASSPGQQSSGANVLTF. The CDR3 DNA reads as TGTGCCAGCAGCCCAGGACAGCAAAGCTCTGGGGCCAACGTCCTGACTTTC.

V is TRBV9 and J is TRBJ1-4, with D uncertain. The CDR3 contains 14 residues. V lost 0 bases, J lost 7 bases, and 10 bases lay in between. Germline V gene lookup returns CDR1 SGDLS and CDR2 YYNGEE. CDR3 loop: CASSVGGIGEKLFF. Here the CDR3 DNA reads TGTGCCAGCAGCGTAGGAGGGATAGGTGAAAAACTGTTTTTT.

This clonotype was seen a handful of times. The rearrangement joins TRBV2 to TRBJ2-2, with D maybe TRBD1 (5 bases). Germline V CDR1 and CDR2: SNHLY, FYNNEI. The ends were cut back, 2 bases at V and 7 bases at J, with 11 bases in the middle. The CDR3 spans 14 residues. The DNA of the CDR3 is TGTGCCAGCAGTGAATACCAGGGTGTCGGGGAGCTGTTTTTT. It specifies CASSEYQGVGELFF.

This clonotype was counted between two and nine times. As DNA, the CDR3 is TGTGCCAGCAGCTCCTGGGACAGGGCAAATGAGCAGTTCTTC. Translating it yields CASSSWDRANEQFF. The chain has TRBV7-3 and TRBJ2-1; 9 bases are a match to TRBD1. Trimming removed 4 bases from V and 7 bases from J; junction bases left unmatched: 5. Germline V gene data show CDR1 as SGHTA and CDR2 as FQGTGA. The CDR3 sequence is 14 residues long.

This clonotype occurred a few times. The J gene is TRBJ2-1, the V gene TRBV7-2; 8 bases are a match to TRBD2. J lost 3 bases, V lost 2 bases, and 9 bases had no gene match. The CDR3 contains 17 residues. CDR1 and CDR2 from the germline V gene are SGHTA and FQGNSA. CDR3 DNA sequence: TGTGCCAGCAGCTTAAATTCCGCTAGCGGGCGCTACAATGAGCAGTTCTTC. Amino acids: CASSLNSASGRYNEQFF.

This clonotype occurred a few times. The DNA for the CDR3 is TGTGCCAGCAGTTACTTGGGTGACCTGCGTAGCGGGGGGATCCCAGATACGCAGTATTTT. It encodes CASSYLGDLRSGGIPDTQYF. This chain joins TRBV6-5 and TRBJ2-3; 10 bases fit TRBD2. The CDR3 spans 20 residues. With 1 base clipped from V and 4 bases from J, the junction kept 17 bases outside the gene matches. In germline, CDR1 is MNHEY, CDR2 SVGAGI.

The V and J genes are TRBV11-2 and TRBJ1-4, with D possibly TRBD1 on 5 matching bases. Per the germline V gene, CDR1 is SGHAT and CDR2 is FQNNGV. The CDR3 has 16 amino acids. Trimming shortened V by 0 bases and J by 4 bases, and 12 bases separated the two germline ends. The CDR3 loop is CASSLDQGLINEKLFF. The CDR3 nucleotides read TGTGCCAGCAGCTTAGATCAGGGTTTGATTAATGAAAAACTGTTTTTT.

The rearrangement joins TRBV11-3 to TRBJ1-1; D remains unclear. The CDR3 is 13 amino acids. V was cut by 5 bases and J by 4 bases, with 11 bases left in between. Germline lookup yields CDR1 SGHNT and CDR2 YENEEA. The CDR3 spells CASSLTTLTEAFF. The DNA for the CDR3 is TGTGCCAGCAGCCTGACGACCCTCACTGAAGCTTTCTTT.

With regard to this clonotype: This may stem from a read error, because a much larger clone lies one nucleotide away. V is TRBV28 and J is TRBJ2-7; 7 nucleotides line up with TRBD1. CDR1 and CDR2 from the germline V gene are MDHEN and SYDVKM. This CDR3 is built from 15 residues. V trimming: 6 bases; J trimming: 1 base; junction bases outside the gene matches: 9. CDR3 DNA: TGTGCCAGCAGACCGACAGGGTACTCTTCCTACGAGCAGTACTTC. Translating it yields CASRPTGYSSYEQYF.